The entry below gives a single T cell receptor (beta chain) sequence along with its context. Germline CDR1 is SGDLS and CDR2 is YYNGEE. V lost 3 bases and J lost 8, with 17 bases in between. The CDR3 has 14 residues. TCRdb's table, derived via immunoSEQ multiplex PCR, lists solely in-frame clones and lacks some. The repertoire holds 30,000 to 40,000 clones, 88% seen once, with 6% to 7.5% in the top ten. This entry belongs to a study of T cell changes during pregnancy in multiple sclerosis. The sample here was CD8+ T cells from peripheral blood mononuclear cells, taken in the third trimester of pregnancy. This sequence joins TRBV9 and TRBJ1-2; D might be TRBD1 (5 bases). The clonotype was recovered from a female donor with multiple sclerosis, enrolled in a pregnancy study. The CDR3 sequence is CASSESPGTPGYTF. The CDR3 region has the DNA TGTGCCAGCAGCGAGTCTCCCGGGACTCCGGGCTACACCTTC.